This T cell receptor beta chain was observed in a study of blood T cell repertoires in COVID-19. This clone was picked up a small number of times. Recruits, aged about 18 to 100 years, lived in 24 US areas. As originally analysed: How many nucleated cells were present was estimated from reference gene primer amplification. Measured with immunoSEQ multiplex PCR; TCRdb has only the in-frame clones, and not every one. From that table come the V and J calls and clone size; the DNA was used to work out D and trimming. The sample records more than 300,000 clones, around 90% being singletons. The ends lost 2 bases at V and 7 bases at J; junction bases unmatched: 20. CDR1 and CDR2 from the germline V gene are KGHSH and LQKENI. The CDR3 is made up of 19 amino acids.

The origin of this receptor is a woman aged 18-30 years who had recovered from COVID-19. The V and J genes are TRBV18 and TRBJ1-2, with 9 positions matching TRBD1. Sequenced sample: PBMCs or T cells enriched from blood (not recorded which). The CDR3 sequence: CASSPAKGTVRDRVGGYTF. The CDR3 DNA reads TGTGCCAGCTCACCAGCTAAGGGTACAGTAAGGGACAGGGTTGGTGGCTACACCTTC.